The 27 T cell receptor beta chains below all came from one sample that was sequenced in a study of beta chain features in type 1 diabetes. Sequenced material consisted of expressed TCRB transcripts (all of the isolated RNA was reverse transcribed). The table came from immunoSEQ multiplex PCR; TCRdb's copy has only in-frame clones and leaves some out. The sample has just over 450,000 clones, over 25% seen once. The sample consisted of naive CD4+ T cells from blood. These TCRs come from a young man in good health.

This clone was seen a few times. This chain connects TRBV30 to TRBJ2-6; D is unresolved. Trimming cost V 0 bases and J 4 bases, with 10 bases left between them. The CDR3 totals 15 residues. Germline V gene data show CDR1 as GTSNPN and CDR2 as SVGIG (reference sequence). Here the CDR3 reads CAWSVRRLGANVLTF. The CDR3 nucleotides read TGTGCCTGGAGTGTTAGACGGCTCGGGGCCAACGTCCTGACTTTC.

Concerning this clone itself: One junction end does not reproduce the germline sequence, and a read error may be involved. Other DNA sequences within the sample encode an identical CDR3. The gene calls are TRBV7-9 and TRBJ2-7; TRBD2 matches 11 bases. Germline CDR1 and CDR2: SEHNR and FQNEAQ (reference sequence). The CDR3 totals 14 residues. The CDR3 region is CASSLAGGSYEQYF. The DNA for the CDR3 is TGTGCCAGCAGTTTAGCGGGAGGGTCCTACGAGCAGTACTTC. Filled out from reference TRBV7-9 and TRBJ2-7, the complete variable domain reads DTGVSQNPRHKITKRGQNVTFRCDPISEHNRLYWYRQTLGQGPEFLTYFQNEAQLEKSRLLSDRFSAERPKGSFSTLEIQRTEQGDSAMYLCASSLAGGSYEQYFGPGTRLTVT.

The chain combines TRBV5-1 with TRBJ1-1, with a tentative D call TRBD1 (5 bases). V lost 1 base, J lost 7 bases, and 8 bases lay in between. The germline gives CDR1 SGHRS, CDR2 YFSETQ. This CDR3 spans 12 amino acids. In nucleotides, the CDR3 is TGCGCCAGCAGCTTGAAAAGGGGTGAAGCTTTCTTT. Encoded protein: CASSLKRGEAFF.

This clone showed up just a few times. The chain joins TRBV28 to TRBJ2-1; D is unclear. Trimming removed 3 bases at V and 8 bases at J, with 8 bases between. The germline V gene encodes CDR1 MDHEN and CDR2 SYDVKM. The CDR3 has 12 residues. The CDR3 nucleotides read TGTGCCAGCAGTTTGCTCGGTCATGAGCAGTTCTTC. The encoded protein is CASSLLGHEQFF.

The chain carries TRBV18 and TRBJ2-1; 8 bases are shared with TRBD1. Looked up from germline, CDR1 is KGHSH and CDR2 is LQKENI. The CDR3 is 14 amino acids. V trimming: 3 bases; J trimming: 9 bases; junction bases outside the gene matches: 7. The CDR3 loop reads CASSPNAGGGEQFF. As DNA, the CDR3 is TGTGCCAGCTCACCCAACGCAGGGGGCGGTGAGCAGTTCTTC.

The chain recombines TRBV11-2 with TRBJ1-4; TRBD1 matches at 8 bases. This CDR3 region has 18 residues. Germline-derived CDR1 and CDR2 are SGHAT and FQNNGV. J was trimmed by 1 base and V by 4 bases; bases with no gene match: 11. CDR3 loop: CASSSRRDRLQTNEKLFF. The CDR3 DNA reads TGTGCCAGCAGCTCGCGCCGGGACAGGCTACAAACTAATGAAAAACTGTTTTTT.

V is TRBV19 and J is TRBJ2-1; unclear D gene. The germline V gene has CDR1 LNHDA and CDR2 SQIVND (reference sequence). The CDR3 has 13 amino acids. The V and J ends lost 5 bases and 7 bases respectively, with 12 bases between them. CDR3 amino acids: CASSDLAWNEQFF. In DNA form, the CDR3 reads TGTGCCAGTAGTGACCTGGCGTGGAATGAGCAGTTCTTC.

This clone was seen a few times. The V and J genes are TRBV5-1 and TRBJ2-7; D might be TRBD1 or TRBD2, each matching 5 bases. The CDR3 runs to 13 residues. V was cut by 0 bases and J by 6 bases, with 10 bases left in between. The germline V gene has CDR1 SGHRS and CDR2 YFSETQ. CDR3 protein: CASSLGVGGEQYF. The CDR3 DNA follows: TGCGCCAGCAGCTTGGGCGTTGGGGGCGAGCAGTACTTC.

This clone has just a few counts. The chain uses TRBV7-9 and TRBJ2-3; the D is unclear. The CDR3 loop spans 16 amino acids. Germline V CDR1 and CDR2: SEHNR, FQNEAQ (reference sequence). Trimming removed 8 bases from V and 1 base from J, with 19 bases in between. CDR3 sequence: CASWPPTTGGTDTQYF. The CDR3 DNA reads as TGTGCCAGCTGGCCCCCCACCACGGGTGGCACAGATACGCAGTATTTT.

The sample holds a few counts of this clone. This specimen includes other DNA sequences encoding the same CDR3. This chain uses TRBV29-1 with TRBJ2-7; TRBD1 matches 7 bases. The germline CDR1 and CDR2 sequences are SQVTM and ANQGSEA. The V and J ends lost 7 bases and 3 bases, in that order; junction bases with no gene match: 3. This CDR3 has 11 amino acids. The chain's CDR3 is CSAGDSYEQYF. For the CDR3, the DNA is TGCAGCGCCGGGGACAGCTACGAGCAGTACTTC.

The count of this clone is one. The chain has TRBV19 and TRBJ1-5; D may be TRBD1 (5 bases). The CDR3 is 17 residues long. CDR1 is LNHDA and CDR2 is SQIVND in the germline V gene (reference sequence). V lost 3 bases and J lost 1, with 16 bases in between. This CDR3 reads CASSIYFRERSNQPQHF. As DNA, the CDR3 is TGTGCCAGTAGTATCTACTTCAGGGAGCGAAGCAATCAGCCCCAGCATTTT.

The chain has TRBV29-1 and TRBJ1-1; 9 nucleotides match TRBD1. This CDR3 has 12 residues. The J segment lost 6 bases and the V segment lost 6 bases, leaving 5 bases of the junction unmatched. Germline V gene lookup returns CDR1 SQVTM and CDR2 ANQGSEA. The CDR3, as DNA: TGCAGCGTCCCGGGACAGGGAGCTGAAGCTTTCTTT. The encoded protein is CSVPGQGAEAFF.

V is TRBV7-2 and J is TRBJ2-3; D possibly corresponds to TRBD2 (5 bases). CDR1 and CDR2 (germline): SGHTA, FQGNSA. V lost 0 bases and J lost 5, with 9 bases in between. This CDR3 contains 14 residues. The chain's CDR3 is CASSLAVAIDTQYF. The CDR3 DNA reads as TGTGCCAGCAGCTTAGCGGTAGCGATAGATACGCAGTATTTT.

The chain joins TRBV11-3 to TRBJ2-2, with D uncertain. CDR1 is SGHNT, CDR2 YENEEA, per germline. There are 13 residues in the CDR3. The V end lost 3 bases, the J end lost 6 bases, and 8 bases lay between the germline ends. The CDR3: CASSFRASGELFF. CDR3 in DNA: TGTGCCAGCAGCTTTCGGGCTTCCGGGGAGCTGTTTTTT.

This clone is a singleton in its sample. This chain joins TRBV9 and TRBJ1-2, with D tentatively TRBD1 (6 bases). The germline V and J ends were trimmed by 2 bases and 3 bases, with 8 bases remaining between them. Looked up from germline, CDR1 is SGDLS and CDR2 is YYNGEE. The CDR3 extends over 13 amino acids. The CDR3 nucleotides are TGTGCCAGCAGCGTCAGACAGGACTATGGCTACACCTTC. Translating it yields CASSVRQDYGYTF.

The chain carries TRBV11-2 and TRBJ1-2; TRBD1 is a possible D gene (5 bases). With 0 bases removed from V and 4 bases from J, the gap between germline ends came to 9 bases. Looked up from germline, CDR1 is SGHAT and CDR2 is FQNNGV. The CDR3 runs 14 residues. CDR3 in amino acids: CASSLDPGTYGYTF. The CDR3 DNA reads as TGTGCCAGCAGCTTAGATCCAGGGACCTATGGCTACACCTTC.

This clone was counted once. This chain connects TRBV7-6 to TRBJ2-2; 13 bases match TRBD2. The CDR3 has 17 residues. Losses at the gene ends were 5 bases for V and 7 bases for J; bases not matched to a gene: 10. The V gene's germline CDR1 is SGHVS and CDR2 FNYEAQ. This CDR3 is CASSTRTSGSRNGELFF. The CDR3 nucleotides are TGTGCCAGCAGCACTCGGACTAGCGGGAGCAGGAACGGGGAGCTGTTTTTT.

This chain connects TRBV5-1 to TRBJ1-2, with no clear D. Trimming took off 0 bases at V and 5 bases at J, with 17 bases between the two ends. Germline CDR1 SGHRS, CDR2 YFSETQ. The CDR3 sequence is 16 residues long. The CDR3: CASSLGFGEGLYGYTF. CDR3 in DNA: TGCGCCAGCAGCTTGGGCTTCGGGGAAGGCCTATATGGCTACACCTTC.

V is TRBV7-2 and J is TRBJ2-7; 8 bases match TRBD2. Germline V CDR1 and CDR2: SGHTA, FQGNSA. The CDR3 has 17 residues. Germline trimming cut 1 base from V and 3 bases from J; bases unmatched to any gene: 11. As DNA, the CDR3 is TGTGCCAGCAGCTTAGTACCTAGCGGGCTGGCGGGCTACGAGCAGTACTTC. Residues: CASSLVPSGLAGYEQYF.

This sequence joins TRBV9 and TRBJ2-1; possibly TRBD2 for D (5 bases). The CDR3 has 14 amino acids. V lost 2 bases to trimming and J lost 5 bases, with 11 bases between them. Germline V CDR1 and CDR2: SGDLS, YYNGEE. DNA for the CDR3: TGTGCCAGCAGCGTCGGGAAGCCCAACAATGAGCAGTTCTTC. Translated: CASSVGKPNNEQFF.

The CDR3 DNA reads TGTGCCAGCCGCCGACTAGCGGGAGGCTACGAGCAGTACTTC. It translates to CASRRLAGGYEQYF. V usage is TRBV7-2 and J usage is TRBJ2-7; 13 bases line up with TRBD2. This CDR3 is 14 amino acids long. CDR1 is SGHTA and CDR2 is FQGNSA in the germline V gene. The J segment lost 3 bases and the V segment lost 8 bases, leaving 4 bases of the junction unmatched.

The V and J genes are TRBV4-3 and TRBJ2-3; D is unresolved. The germline V gene has CDR1 LGHNA and CDR2 YSLEER. V was pared by 0 bases and J by 0 bases, with 7 bases between. The CDR3 extends over 15 amino acids. CDR3 region: CASSQDEVSTDTQYF. CDR3 bases: TGCGCCAGCAGCCAAGATGAAGTGAGCACAGATACGCAGTATTTT.

This chain links TRBV5-1 with TRBJ2-1; D is uncertain. CDR1 and CDR2 from the germline V gene are SGHRS and YFSETQ. V was pared by 0 bases and J by 2 bases, with 9 bases between. This CDR3 is built from 15 residues. CDR3 DNA sequence: TGCGCCAGCAGCTTGGCACAGCTAGCCTACAATGAGCAGTTCTTC. Its protein product is CASSLAQLAYNEQFF.

The CDR3 DNA follows: TGTGCCAGCAGTTACGACAGTAACTATGGCTACACCTTC. Translation gives CASSYDSNYGYTF. V and J are TRBV6-6 and TRBJ1-2; a possible D gene is TRBD1 (5 bases). Germline CDR1 reads MNHNY; CDR2 reads SVGAGI (reference sequence). V was cut by 2 bases and J by 1 base, with 5 bases left in between. CDR3 length: 13 amino acids.

The chain couples TRBV5-4 to TRBJ2-4, with unresolved D. Trimming pared 4 bases from V and 1 base from J, leaving 6 bases between. CDR3 size: 13 residues. Germline assignment: CDR1 SGHNT and CDR2 YYREEE (reference sequence). The CDR3 spells CASSAEAKNIQYF. Here the CDR3 DNA reads TGTGCCAGCAGCGCGGAGGCCAAAAACATTCAGTACTTC.

This clone was seen a handful of times. The CDR3 DNA sequence: TGTGCCAGCAGCCCAATGACAGGGGGTGAATACGAGCAGTACTTC. It is translated as CASSPMTGGEYEQYF. The chain uses TRBV7-9 and TRBJ2-7; TRBD1 agrees at 9 bases. CDR1 and CDR2 from the germline V gene are SEHNR and FQNEAQ (reference sequence). The junction had 9 bases not matched to a gene; V was cut back by 5 bases and J by 4 bases. The CDR3 sequence is 15 residues long.

The chain couples TRBV30 to TRBJ2-3; 9 bases agree with TRBD2. The germline gives CDR1 GTSNPN, CDR2 SVGIG (reference sequence). The V and J ends lost 0 bases and 3 bases, in that order; junction bases with no gene match: 4. This CDR3 has 15 amino acids. This chain's CDR3 is CAWSVGGRATDTQYF. The CDR3 nucleotides are TGTGCCTGGAGTGTGGGCGGGAGGGCAACAGATACGCAGTATTTT.